The 5 T cell receptor beta chains listed next were all sequenced from one sample in a study of early T cells in non-severe SARS-CoV-2 infection (dated by TCRdb to the early 2020s). Receptor libraries were prepared by 5' RACE. The instrument given in TCRdb is NextSeq 500. TCRdb ran its own pipeline on the public reads, namely fastp trimming at Q25 and MiXCR clone calling, and kept in-frame beta chains. Records with the same CDR3 protein are collapsed into one entry carrying the most frequent genes and DNA. This sample lists about 64,000 distinct CDR3 sequences; over 9.5% were detected once. The top ten hold about 1.3% of the sample. This material consisted of whole blood, taken at baseline. Receptors were obtained from an adult who was a healthcare worker with PCR-confirmed SARS-CoV-2 infection or an uninfected control (not recorded which).

This clonotype has a handful of counts. The chain has TRBV7-2 and TRBJ1-2, with 7 nucleotides matching TRBD1. The CDR3 runs 13 residues. V shed 6 bases, J shed 3 bases, and the junction held 4 bases outside the gene matches. Germline-derived CDR1 and CDR2 are SGHTA and FQGNSA. As DNA, the CDR3 is TGTGCCAGCAGAATCACAGGGGACTATGGCTACACCTTC. This gives the protein CASRITGDYGYTF.

The chain links TRBV7-2 to TRBJ2-7; 9 bases line up with TRBD2. The CDR3 runs 13 residues. After removal of 5 bases from V and 7 bases from J, the junction contained 6 bases not matched to a gene. Germline CDR1 is SGHTA and CDR2 is FQGNSA. Here the CDR3 DNA reads TGTGCCAGCAGCCCAGCTAGCGGGGTAGAGCAGTACTTC. The encoded protein is CASSPASGVEQYF.

V usage is TRBV30 and J usage is TRBJ1-1; no firm D call. This CDR3 region has 15 residues. CDR1 and CDR2 from the germline V gene are GTSNPN and SVGIG (reference sequence). The V gene lost 4 bases and the J gene lost 0 bases, with 15 bases spanning the gap. Here the CDR3 reads CAWTYKGILNTEAFF. The CDR3 coding sequence is TGTGCCTGGACCTATAAGGGAATTCTGAACACTGAAGCTTTCTTT. Variable domain in full (rest from reference TRBV30 and TRBJ1-1): SQTIHQWPATLVQPVGSPLSLECTVEGTSNPNLYWYRQAAGRGLQLLFYSVGIGQISSEVPQNLSASRPQDRQFILSSKKLLLSDSGFYLCAWTYKGILNTEAFFGQGTRLTVV.

The V call is TRBV5-4, the J call TRBJ2-7, with 7 bases identical to TRBD2. CDR1 SGHNT and CDR2 YYREEE come from the germline V gene (reference sequence). Trimming removed 4 bases from V and 7 bases from J; junction bases left unmatched: 11. This CDR3 region has 14 residues. CDR3 coding DNA: TGTGCCAGCAGCGATGTGGGAGGGCCAGGGGAGCAGTACTTC. Protein sequence: CASSDVGGPGEQYF.

This clonotype was recorded many times. V gene TRBV20-1 combines with J gene TRBJ2-3, with a possible D match to TRBD2 (6 bases). Trimming removed 3 bases at V and 3 bases at J, with 10 bases between. The length of the CDR3 is 13 residues. Per germline, CDR1 DFQATT and CDR2 SNEGSKA (reference sequence). Written as DNA, the CDR3 is TGCAGTGCTAGCGGGAGTGGGACAGATACGCAGTATTTT. It translates to CSASGSGTDTQYF.